This entry is about one TCR beta chain. This CDR3 has 15 amino acids. Germline-derived CDR1 and CDR2 are MGHRA and YSYEKL. Trimming cost V 4 bases and J 4 bases, with 16 bases left between them. Here immunoSEQ multiplex PCR was the method, and the copy in TCRdb shows in-frame clones only, minus some. This table has 60,000 to 70,000 clones, almost 85% appearing once. The data originate from a study of OX40 agonist ivuxolimab in advanced cancers. The origin of this receptor is an adult with an advanced solid tumor such as melanoma, head and neck, liver or kidney cancer. The J gene is TRBJ1-1, the V gene TRBV4-1, with D possibly matching TRBD1 (6 bases). The sample was CD4+ or CD8+ T cells sorted from blood, taken in a trial of the OX40 agonist ivuxolimab. Here the CDR3 DNA reads TGCGCCAGCAGCCCCGGAGGGGGATGGGGCACTGAAGCTTTCTTT. This sequence encodes CASSPGGGWGTEAFF.